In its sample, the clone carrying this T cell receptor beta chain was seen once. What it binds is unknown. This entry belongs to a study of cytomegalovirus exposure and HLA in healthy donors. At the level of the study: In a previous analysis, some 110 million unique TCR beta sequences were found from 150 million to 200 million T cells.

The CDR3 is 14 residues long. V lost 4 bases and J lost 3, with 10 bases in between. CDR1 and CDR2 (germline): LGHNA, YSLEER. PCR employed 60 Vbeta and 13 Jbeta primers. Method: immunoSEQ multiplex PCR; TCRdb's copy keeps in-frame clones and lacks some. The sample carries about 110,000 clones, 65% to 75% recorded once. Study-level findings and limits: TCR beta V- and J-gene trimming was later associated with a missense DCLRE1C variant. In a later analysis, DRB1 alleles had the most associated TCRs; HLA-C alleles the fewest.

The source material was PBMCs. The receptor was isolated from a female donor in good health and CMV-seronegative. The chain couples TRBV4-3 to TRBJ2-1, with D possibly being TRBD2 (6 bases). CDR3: CASSRGTYYNEQFF. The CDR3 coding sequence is TGCGCCAGCAGCCGTGGGACTTACTACAATGAGCAGTTCTTC.